This T cell receptor (beta chain) was observed in a study of T cell responses to AZD1222 COVID-19 vaccine. General study results and limits: In all cases, repertoires were sampled only after the peak T cell response. Just a handful of AZD1222 recipients were seropositive at baseline. A rise in Spike-specific TCR breadth and depth followed two AZD1222 doses. A mostly white British donor set with more females was recruited, and clonal diversity was possibly underestimated.

Clones were sequenced by immunoSEQ multiplex PCR, and TCRdb holds only the in-frame ones, with some missing. This table holds about 110,000 clones, about 90% found once. The CDR3 runs 15 residues. V shed 5 bases, J shed 1 base, and the junction held 6 bases outside the gene matches. Germline CDR1 is MGHDK and CDR2 is SYGVNS. Concerning this clone itself: Its antigen remains unknown.

The source material was peripheral blood, sampled 28 days after the second AZD1222 dose. The source is an adult who received the AZD1222 COVID-19 vaccine. This chain joins TRBV25-1 and TRBJ2-3; 7 bases are shared with TRBD2. This CDR3 is CASSRPSGGTDTQYF. The CDR3 bases are TGTGCCAGCAGTCGACCGAGCGGGGGCACAGATACGCAGTATTTT. Drawing the rest from reference TRBV25-1 and TRBJ2-3, the complete variable domain is EADIYQTPRYLVIGTGKKITLECSQTMGHDKMYWYQQDPGMELHLIHYSYGVNSTEKGDLSSESTVSRIRTEHFPLTLESARPSHTSQYLCASSRPSGGTDTQYFGPGTRLTVL.